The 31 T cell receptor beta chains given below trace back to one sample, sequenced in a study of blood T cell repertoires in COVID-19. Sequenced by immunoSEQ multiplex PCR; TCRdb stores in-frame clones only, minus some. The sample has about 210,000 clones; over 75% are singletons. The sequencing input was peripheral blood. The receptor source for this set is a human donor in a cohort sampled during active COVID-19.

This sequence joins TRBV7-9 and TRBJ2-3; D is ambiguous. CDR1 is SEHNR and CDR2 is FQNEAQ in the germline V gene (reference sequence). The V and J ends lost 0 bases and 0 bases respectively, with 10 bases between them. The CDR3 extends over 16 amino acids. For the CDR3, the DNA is TGTGCCAGCAGCTTAGCGCGGATAGTGAGCACAGATACGCAGTATTTT. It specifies CASSLARIVSTDTQYF.

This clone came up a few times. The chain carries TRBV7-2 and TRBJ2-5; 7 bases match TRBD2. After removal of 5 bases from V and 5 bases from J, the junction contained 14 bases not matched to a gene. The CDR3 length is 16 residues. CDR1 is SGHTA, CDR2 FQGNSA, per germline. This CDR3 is CASSPLASGAGETQYF. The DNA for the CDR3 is TGTGCCAGCAGCCCTTTGGCCAGCGGGGCTGGGGAGACCCAGTACTTC.

The chain's CDR3 is CASSRGQGVPANYGYTF. CDR3 bases: TGTGCCAGTAGTAGGGGACAGGGAGTCCCTGCTAACTATGGCTACACCTTC. The gene calls are TRBV19 and TRBJ1-2, with TRBD1 identical over 9 bases. The CDR3 sequence is 17 residues long. The germline V gene encodes CDR1 LNHDA and CDR2 SQIVND (reference sequence). Trimming at V came to 4 bases and at J to 0 bases, leaving 9 bases not matched to a gene.

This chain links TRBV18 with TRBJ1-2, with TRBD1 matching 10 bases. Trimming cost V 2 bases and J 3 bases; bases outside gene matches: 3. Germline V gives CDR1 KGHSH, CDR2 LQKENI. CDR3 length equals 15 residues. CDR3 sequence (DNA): TGTGCCAGCTCACCAGGGACAGGGGCGGACTATGGCTACACCTTC. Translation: CASSPGTGADYGYTF. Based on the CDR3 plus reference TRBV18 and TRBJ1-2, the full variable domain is NAGVMQNPRHLVRRRGQEARLRCSPMKGHSHVYWYRQLPEEGLKFMVYLQKENIIDESGMPKERFSAEFPKEGPSILRIQQVVRGDSAAYFCASSPGTGADYGYTFGSGTRLTVV.

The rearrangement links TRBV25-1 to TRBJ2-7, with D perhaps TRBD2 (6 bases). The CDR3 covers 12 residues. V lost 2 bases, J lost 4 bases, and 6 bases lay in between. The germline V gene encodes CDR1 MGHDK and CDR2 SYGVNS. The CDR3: CASSEGGYEQYF. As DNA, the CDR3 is TGTGCCAGCAGTGAAGGAGGGTACGAGCAGTACTTC.

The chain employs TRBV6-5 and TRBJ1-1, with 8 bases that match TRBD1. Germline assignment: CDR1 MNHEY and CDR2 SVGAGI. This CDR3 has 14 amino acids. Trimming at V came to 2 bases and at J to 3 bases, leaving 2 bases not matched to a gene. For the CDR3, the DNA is TGTGCCAGCAGTTACGAGACAGGGGACACTGAAGCTTTCTTT. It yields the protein CASSYETGDTEAFF.

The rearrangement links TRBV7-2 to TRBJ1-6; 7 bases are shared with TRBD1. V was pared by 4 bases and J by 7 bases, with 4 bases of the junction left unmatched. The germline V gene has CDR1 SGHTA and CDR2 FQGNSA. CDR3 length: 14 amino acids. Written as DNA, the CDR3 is TGTGCCAGCAGCTCCGGGACAGTCAATTCACCCCTCCACTTT. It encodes CASSSGTVNSPLHF.

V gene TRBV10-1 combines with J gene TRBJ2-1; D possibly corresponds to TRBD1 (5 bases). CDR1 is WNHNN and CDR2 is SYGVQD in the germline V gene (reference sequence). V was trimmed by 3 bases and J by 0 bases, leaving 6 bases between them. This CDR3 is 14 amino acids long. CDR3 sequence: CASSETGSYNEQFF. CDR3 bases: TGCGCCAGCAGTGAAACAGGCTCCTACAATGAGCAGTTCTTC.

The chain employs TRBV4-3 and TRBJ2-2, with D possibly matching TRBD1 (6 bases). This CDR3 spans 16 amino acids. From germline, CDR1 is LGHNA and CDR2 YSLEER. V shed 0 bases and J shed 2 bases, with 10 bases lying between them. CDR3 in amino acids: CASSQDLDSNTGELFF. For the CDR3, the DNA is TGCGCCAGCAGCCAAGACCTGGACAGCAACACCGGGGAGCTGTTTTTT.

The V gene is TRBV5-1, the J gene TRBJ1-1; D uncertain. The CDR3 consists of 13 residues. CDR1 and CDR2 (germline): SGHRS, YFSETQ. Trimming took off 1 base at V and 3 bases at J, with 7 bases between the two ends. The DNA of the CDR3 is TGCGCCAGCAGCTTGAACAGTCACACTGAAGCTTTCTTT. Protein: CASSLNSHTEAFF. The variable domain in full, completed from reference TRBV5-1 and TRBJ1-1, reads KAGVTQTPRYLIKTRGQQVTLSCSPISGHRSVSWYQQTPGQGLQFLFEYFSETQRNKGNFPGRFSGRQFSNSRSEMNVSTLELGDSALYLCASSLNSHTEAFFGQGTRLTVV.

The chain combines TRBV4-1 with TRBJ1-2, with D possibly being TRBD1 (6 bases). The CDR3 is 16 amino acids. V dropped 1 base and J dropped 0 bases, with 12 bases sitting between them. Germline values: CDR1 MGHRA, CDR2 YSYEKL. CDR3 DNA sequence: TGCGCCAGCAGCCAAGTTCGGCCAGGGGCTAACTATGGCTACACCTTC. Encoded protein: CASSQVRPGANYGYTF.

CDR3 DNA: TGTGCGGGAGGGAAAGAGACCCAGTACTTC. This translates into CAGGKETQYF. This chain uses TRBV2 with TRBJ2-5; TRBD2 matches at 7 bases. This CDR3 is 10 amino acids long. Germline V gene sequence: CDR1 SNHLY, CDR2 FYNNEI.

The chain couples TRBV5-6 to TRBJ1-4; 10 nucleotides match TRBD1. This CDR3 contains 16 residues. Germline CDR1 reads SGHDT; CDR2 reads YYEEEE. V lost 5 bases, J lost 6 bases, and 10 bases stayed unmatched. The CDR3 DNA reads TGTGCCAGCAGTTTCAAAACCGGGACAGGGGATGAAAAACTGTTTTTT. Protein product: CASSFKTGTGDEKLFF.

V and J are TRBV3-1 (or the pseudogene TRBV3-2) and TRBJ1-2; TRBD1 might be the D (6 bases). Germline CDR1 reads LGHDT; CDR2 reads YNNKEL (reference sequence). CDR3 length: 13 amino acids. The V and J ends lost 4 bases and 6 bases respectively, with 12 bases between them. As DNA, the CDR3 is TGTGCCAGCAGCCCTTTCCAGGGGAATGGCTACACCTTC. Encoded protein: CASSPFQGNGYTF.

The CDR3 here is CASSQGAGSTNEQFF. In DNA, the CDR3 is TGCGCCAGCAGCCAGGGAGCGGGCTCTACCAATGAGCAGTTCTTC. The chain has TRBV4-3 and TRBJ2-1, with D perhaps TRBD2 (6 bases). This CDR3 comprises 15 residues. In germline, CDR1 is LGHNA, CDR2 YSLEER. Trimming cost V 3 bases and J 6 bases, with 15 bases left between them.

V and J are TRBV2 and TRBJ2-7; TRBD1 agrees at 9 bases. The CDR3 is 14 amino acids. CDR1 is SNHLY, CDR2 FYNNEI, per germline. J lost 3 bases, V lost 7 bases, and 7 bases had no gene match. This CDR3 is CASMRWDRVYEQYF. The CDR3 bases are TGTGCCAGCATGAGATGGGACAGGGTCTACGAGCAGTACTTC.

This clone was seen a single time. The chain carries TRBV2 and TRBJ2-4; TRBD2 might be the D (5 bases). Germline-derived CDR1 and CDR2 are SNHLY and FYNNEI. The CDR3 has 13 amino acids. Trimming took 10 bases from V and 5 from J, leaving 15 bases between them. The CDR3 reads CAIASGIQNIQYF. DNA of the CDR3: TGTGCCATAGCCTCCGGGATCCAAAACATTCAGTACTTC.

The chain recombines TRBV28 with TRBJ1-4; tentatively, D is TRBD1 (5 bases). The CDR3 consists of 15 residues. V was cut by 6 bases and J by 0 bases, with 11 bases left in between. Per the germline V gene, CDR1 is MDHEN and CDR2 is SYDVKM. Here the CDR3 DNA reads TGTGCCAGCAGCCTACCGACAGCAACTAATGAAAAACTGTTTTTT. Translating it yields CASSLPTATNEKLFF.

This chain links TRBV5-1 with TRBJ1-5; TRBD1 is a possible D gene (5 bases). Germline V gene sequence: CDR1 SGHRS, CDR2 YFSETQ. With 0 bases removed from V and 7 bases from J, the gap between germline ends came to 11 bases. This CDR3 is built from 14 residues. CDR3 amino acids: CASSLDGQPQPQHF. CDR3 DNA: TGCGCCAGCAGCTTGGATGGACAACCACAGCCCCAGCATTTT.

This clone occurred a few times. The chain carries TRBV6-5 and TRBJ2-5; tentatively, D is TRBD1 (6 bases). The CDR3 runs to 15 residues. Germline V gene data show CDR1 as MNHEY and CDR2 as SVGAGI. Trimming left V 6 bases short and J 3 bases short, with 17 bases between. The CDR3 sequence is CASSLGGTGKETQYF. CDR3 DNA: TGTGCCAGCAGCCTAGGGGGAACCGGTAAAGAGACCCAGTACTTC.

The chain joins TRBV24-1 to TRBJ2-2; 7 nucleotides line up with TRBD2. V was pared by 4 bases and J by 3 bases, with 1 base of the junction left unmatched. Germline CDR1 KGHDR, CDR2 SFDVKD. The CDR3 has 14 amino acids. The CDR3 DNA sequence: TGTGCCACCAGTGAGGGACTATACACCGGGGAGCTGTTTTTT. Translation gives CATSEGLYTGELFF.

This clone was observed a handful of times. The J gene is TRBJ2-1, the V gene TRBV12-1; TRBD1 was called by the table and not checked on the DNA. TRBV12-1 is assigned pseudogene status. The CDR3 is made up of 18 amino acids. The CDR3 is CASIPGQGWNWSYNEQFF. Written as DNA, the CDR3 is TGTGCCAGCATTCCGGGACAGGGTTGGAATTGGTCCTACAATGAGCAGTTCTTC.

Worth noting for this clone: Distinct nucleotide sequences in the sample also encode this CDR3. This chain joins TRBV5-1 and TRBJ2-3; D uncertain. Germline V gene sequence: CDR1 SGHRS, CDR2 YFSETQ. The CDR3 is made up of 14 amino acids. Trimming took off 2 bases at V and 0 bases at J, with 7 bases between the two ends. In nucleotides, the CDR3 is TGCGCCAGCAGCTTACGAGGAAGCACAGATACGCAGTATTTT. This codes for CASSLRGSTDTQYF. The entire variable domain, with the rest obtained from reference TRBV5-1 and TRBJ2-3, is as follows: KAGVTQTPRYLIKTRGQQVTLSCSPISGHRSVSWYQQTPGQGLQFLFEYFSETQRNKGNFPGRFSGRQFSNSRSEMNVSTLELGDSALYLCASSLRGSTDTQYFGPGTRLTVL.

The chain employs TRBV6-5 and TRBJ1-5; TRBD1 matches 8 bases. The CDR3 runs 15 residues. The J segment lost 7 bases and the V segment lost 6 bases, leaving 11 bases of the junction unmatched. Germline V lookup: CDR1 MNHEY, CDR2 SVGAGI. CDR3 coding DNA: TGTGCCAGCAGCGCCGGACAGGGAAGAGGACAGCCCCAGCATTTT. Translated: CASSAGQGRGQPQHF.

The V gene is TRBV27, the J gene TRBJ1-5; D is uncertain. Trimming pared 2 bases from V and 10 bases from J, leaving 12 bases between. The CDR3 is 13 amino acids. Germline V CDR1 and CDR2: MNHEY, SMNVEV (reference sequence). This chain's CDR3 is CASSLGPRNPQHF. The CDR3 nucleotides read TGTGCCAGCAGTTTAGGGCCGCGAAACCCCCAGCATTTT.

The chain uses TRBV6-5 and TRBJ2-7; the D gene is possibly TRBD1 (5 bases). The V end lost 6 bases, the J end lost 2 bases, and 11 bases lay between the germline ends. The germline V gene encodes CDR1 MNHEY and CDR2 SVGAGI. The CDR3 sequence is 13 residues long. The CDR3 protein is CASRLQDPYEQYF. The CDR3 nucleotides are TGTGCCAGCAGGCTACAGGATCCCTACGAGCAGTACTTC.

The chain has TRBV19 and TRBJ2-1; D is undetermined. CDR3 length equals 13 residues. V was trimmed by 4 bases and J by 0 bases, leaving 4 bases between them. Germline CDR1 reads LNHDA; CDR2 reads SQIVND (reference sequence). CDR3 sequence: CASSTSSYNEQFF. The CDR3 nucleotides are TGTGCCAGTAGTACTAGCTCCTACAATGAGCAGTTCTTC.

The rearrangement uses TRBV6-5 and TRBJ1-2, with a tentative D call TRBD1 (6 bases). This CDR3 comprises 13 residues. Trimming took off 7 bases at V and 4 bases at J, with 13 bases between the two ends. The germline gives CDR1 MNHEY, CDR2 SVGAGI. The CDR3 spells CASKGDTSYGYTF. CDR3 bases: TGTGCCAGCAAGGGGGACACAAGCTATGGCTACACCTTC.

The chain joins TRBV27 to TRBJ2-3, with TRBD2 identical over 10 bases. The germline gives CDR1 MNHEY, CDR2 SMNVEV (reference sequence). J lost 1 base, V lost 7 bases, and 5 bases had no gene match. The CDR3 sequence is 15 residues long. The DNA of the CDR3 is TGTGCCAGCAAGGGGACTAGCGACCGCACAGATACGCAGTATTTT. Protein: CASKGTSDRTDTQYF.

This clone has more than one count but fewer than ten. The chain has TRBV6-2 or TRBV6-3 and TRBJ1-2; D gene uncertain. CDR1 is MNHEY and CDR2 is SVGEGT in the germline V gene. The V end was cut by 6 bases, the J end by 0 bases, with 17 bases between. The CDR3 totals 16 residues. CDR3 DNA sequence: TGTGCCAGCAGCCCCCCTCTACAGAGAGCTAACTATGGCTACACCTTC. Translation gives CASSPPLQRANYGYTF.

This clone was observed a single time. CDR3 DNA sequence: TGCGCCAGCAGCCAATCAACCCTGGGCGGGAGGTCGGGATCACCCCTCCACTTT. Translated, it gives CASSQSTLGGRSGSPLHF. V and J are TRBV4-3 and TRBJ1-6, with unresolved D. V dropped 2 bases and J dropped 10 bases, with 24 bases sitting between them. Germline loops: CDR1 LGHNA, CDR2 YSLEER. This CDR3 spans 18 amino acids.